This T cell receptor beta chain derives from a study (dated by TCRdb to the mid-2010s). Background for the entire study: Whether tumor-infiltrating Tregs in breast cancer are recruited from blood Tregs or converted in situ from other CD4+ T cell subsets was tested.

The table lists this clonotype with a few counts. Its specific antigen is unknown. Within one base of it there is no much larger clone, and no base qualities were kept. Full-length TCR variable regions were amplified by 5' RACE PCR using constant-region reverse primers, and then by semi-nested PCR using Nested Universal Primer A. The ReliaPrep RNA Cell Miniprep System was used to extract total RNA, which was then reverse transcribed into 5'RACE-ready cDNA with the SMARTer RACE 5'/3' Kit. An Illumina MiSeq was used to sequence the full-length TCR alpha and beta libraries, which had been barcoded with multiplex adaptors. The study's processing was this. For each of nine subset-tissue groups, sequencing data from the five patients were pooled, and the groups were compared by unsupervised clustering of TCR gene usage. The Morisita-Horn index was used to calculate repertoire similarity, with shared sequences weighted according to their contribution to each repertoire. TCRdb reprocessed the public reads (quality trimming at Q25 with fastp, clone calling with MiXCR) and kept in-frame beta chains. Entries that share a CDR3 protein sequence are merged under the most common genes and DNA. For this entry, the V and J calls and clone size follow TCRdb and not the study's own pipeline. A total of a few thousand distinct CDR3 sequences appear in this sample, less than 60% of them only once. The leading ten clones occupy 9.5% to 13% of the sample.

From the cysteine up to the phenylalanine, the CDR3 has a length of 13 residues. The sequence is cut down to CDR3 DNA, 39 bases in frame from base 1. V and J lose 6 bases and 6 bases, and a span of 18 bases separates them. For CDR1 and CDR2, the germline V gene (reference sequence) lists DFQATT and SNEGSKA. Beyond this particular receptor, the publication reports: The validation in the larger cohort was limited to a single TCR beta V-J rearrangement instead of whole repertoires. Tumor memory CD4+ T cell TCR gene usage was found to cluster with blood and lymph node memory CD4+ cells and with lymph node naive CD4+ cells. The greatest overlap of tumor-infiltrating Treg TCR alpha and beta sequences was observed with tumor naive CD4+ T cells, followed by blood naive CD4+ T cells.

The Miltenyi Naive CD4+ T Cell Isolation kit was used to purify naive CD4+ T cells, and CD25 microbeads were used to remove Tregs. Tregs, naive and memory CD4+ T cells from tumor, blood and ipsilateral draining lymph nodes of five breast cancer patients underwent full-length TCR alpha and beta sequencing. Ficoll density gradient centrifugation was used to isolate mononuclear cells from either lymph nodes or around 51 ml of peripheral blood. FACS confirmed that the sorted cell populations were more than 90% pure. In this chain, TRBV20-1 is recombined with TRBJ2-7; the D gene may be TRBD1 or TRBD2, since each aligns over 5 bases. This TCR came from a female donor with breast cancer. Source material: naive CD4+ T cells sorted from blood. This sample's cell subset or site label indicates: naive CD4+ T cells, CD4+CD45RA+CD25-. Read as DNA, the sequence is TGCAGTGCAGCCACTAGAGGGGCCTTCGAGCAGTACTTC. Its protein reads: CSAATRGAFEQYF.